This TCR beta chain was captured in a study of blood T cells in healthy people across ages. A sample-barcoded 5' primer and a J-beta primer mix were used in a second PCR of roughly 6 to 11 cycles. TCRdb fed the 5' RACE reads into MiXCR, producing one record per CDR3 protein. The sample holds some 1.5 million distinct CDR3 sequences; 28% are singletons and the top ten take less than 9.5%. Study-level results: Any conclusive comparison of naive versus antigen-experienced cells was prevented by using unsorted PBMCs. Age advanced and TCR beta diversity per million T cells fell, roughly linearly.

Samples each yielded at least 5 micrograms of total RNA. The V gene's germline CDR1 is DFQATT and CDR2 SNEGSKA (reference sequence). The CDR3 sequence is 13 residues long. This clonotype came up a few times. Its antigen is unidentified. Being one base from a much bigger clone, this may be a read error. This receptor was taken from a woman aged 25-40 years in good health. This chain links TRBV20-1 with TRBJ2-1; D remains unclear. TRBJ2-7 matches the DNA end more closely, so the J call is doubtful. Sequenced: blood. The CDR3 loop reads CSARDAVHNEQYF. CDR3 coding DNA: TGCAGTGCTAGAGACGCAGTCCACAATGAGCAGTACTTC.